This TCR beta chain originates from a study of tumor and adjacent non-tumor tissue in lung cancer. The wider study: Patients comprised over 9 adenocarcinoma, 2 squamous cell carcinoma and 1 small cell lung cancer. Approximately 4.2 million productive TCRbeta reads were obtained per sample on average. Overall study findings and caveats: Tumor repertoires had a smaller top 100 clone share than normal lung. TCR diversity was significantly greater in tumor than normal lung tissue.

At least ten counts were recorded for this clonotype. The antigen is undetermined. TCRbeta libraries were built with three rounds of nested PCR, modified from ARM-PCR. One entry per CDR3 protein results from TCRdb running MiXCR on the multiplex PCR reads. In the table there are 91,000 or so distinct CDR3 sequences, approximately 70% of which are singletons. Per the germline V gene, CDR1 is SGHNT and CDR2 is YYREEE (reference sequence). Trimming took 4 bases from V and 4 from J; bases not matched to a gene: 4. The CDR3 sequence is 14 residues long. RNA was extracted from bulk tissue without any cell sorting.

Sequencing was carried out using lung tumor tissue. The origin of this receptor is a man aged 60 to 75 with non-small cell lung cancer. The chain combines TRBV5-4 with TRBJ2-5, with 10 nucleotides matching TRBD1. CDR3 nucleotides: TGTGCCAGCAGCCAAGACAGGGGGCGAGAGACCCAGTACTTC. This sequence encodes CASSQDRGRETQYF.